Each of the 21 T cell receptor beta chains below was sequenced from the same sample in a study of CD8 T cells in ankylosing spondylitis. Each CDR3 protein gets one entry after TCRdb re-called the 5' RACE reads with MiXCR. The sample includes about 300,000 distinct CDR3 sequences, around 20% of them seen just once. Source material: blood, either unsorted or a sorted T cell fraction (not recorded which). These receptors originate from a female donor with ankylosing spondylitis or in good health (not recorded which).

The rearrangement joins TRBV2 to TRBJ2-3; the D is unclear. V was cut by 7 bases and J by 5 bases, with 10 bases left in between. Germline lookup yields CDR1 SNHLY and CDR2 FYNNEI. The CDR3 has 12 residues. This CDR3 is CASNIKRDTQYF. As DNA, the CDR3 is TGTGCCAGCAACATCAAGAGAGATACGCAGTATTTT.

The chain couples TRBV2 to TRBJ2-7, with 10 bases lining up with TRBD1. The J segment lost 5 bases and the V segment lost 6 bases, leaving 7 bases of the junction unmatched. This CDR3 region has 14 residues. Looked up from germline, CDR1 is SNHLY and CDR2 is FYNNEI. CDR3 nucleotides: TGTGCCAGCAGGCCCACCGGGACAGGGGACGAGCAGTACTTC. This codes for CASRPTGTGDEQYF.

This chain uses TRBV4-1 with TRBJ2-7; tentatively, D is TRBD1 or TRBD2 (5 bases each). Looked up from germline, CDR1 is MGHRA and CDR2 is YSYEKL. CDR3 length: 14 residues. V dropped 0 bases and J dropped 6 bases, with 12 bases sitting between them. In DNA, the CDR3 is TGCGCCAGCAGCCAAGATACCCTTGGGGGCGAGCAGTACTTC. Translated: CASSQDTLGGEQYF.

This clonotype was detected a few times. The CDR3 nucleotides are TGTGCCAGCAGTTACCTTCCCTCAGGGCTGAACACTGAAGCTTTCTTT. This gives the protein CASSYLPSGLNTEAFF. The chain carries TRBV6-5 and TRBJ1-1; possibly TRBD1 for D (5 bases). The CDR3 length is 16 residues. Germline assignment: CDR1 MNHEY and CDR2 SVGAGI. Trimming removed 2 bases at V and 0 bases at J, with 13 bases between.

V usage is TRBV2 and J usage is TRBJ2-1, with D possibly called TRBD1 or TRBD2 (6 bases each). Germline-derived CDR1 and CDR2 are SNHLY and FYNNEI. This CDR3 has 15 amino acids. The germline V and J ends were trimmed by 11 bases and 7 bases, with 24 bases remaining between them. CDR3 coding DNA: TGTGCCGGAGGGACTGGGGGGCCTTCGGGGAATGAGCAGTTCTTC. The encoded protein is CAGGTGGPSGNEQFF. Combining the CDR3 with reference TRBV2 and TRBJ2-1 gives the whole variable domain EPEVTQTPSHQVTQMGQEVILRCVPISNHLYFYWYRQILGQKVEFLVSFYNNEISEKSEIFDDQFSVERPDGSNFTLKIRSTKLEDSAMYFCAGGTGGPSGNEQFFGPGTRLTVL.

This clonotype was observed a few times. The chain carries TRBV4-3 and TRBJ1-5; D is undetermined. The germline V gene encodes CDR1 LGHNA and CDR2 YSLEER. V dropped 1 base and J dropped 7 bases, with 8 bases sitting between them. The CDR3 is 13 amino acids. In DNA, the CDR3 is TGCGCCAGCAGCCAAGGAGTGTCACAGCCCCAGCATTTT. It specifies CASSQGVSQPQHF.

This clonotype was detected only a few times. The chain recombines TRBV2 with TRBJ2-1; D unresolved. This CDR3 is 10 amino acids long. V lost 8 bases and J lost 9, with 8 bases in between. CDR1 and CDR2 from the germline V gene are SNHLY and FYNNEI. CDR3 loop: CASGPFEQFF. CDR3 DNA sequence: TGTGCCAGCGGGCCATTTGAGCAGTTCTTC.

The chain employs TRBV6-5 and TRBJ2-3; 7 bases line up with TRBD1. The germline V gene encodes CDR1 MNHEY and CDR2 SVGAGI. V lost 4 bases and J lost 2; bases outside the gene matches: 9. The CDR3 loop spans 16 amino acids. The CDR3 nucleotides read TGTGCCAGCAGTTCCCCAGACAGGGTAATCACAGATACGCAGTATTTT. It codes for CASSSPDRVITDTQYF.

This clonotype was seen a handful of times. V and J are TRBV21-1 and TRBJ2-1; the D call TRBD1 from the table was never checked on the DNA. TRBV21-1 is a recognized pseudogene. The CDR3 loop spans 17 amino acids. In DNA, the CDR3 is TGTGCCAGCAGTGTATTTGGCAGGGTGATACGTAACAATGAGCAGTTCTTC. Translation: CASSVFGRVIRNNEQFF.

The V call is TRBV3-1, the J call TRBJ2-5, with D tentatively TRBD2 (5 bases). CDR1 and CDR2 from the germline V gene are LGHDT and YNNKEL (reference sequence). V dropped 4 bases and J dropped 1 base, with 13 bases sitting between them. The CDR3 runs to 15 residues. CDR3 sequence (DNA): TGTGCCAGCAGCCGAATAAGCGGCCTCCAAGAGACCCAGTACTTC. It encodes CASSRISGLQETQYF.

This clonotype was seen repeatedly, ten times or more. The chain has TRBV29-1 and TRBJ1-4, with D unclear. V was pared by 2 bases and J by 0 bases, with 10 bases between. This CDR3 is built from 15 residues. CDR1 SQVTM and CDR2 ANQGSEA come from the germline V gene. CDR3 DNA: TGCAGCGTTGAATCAGGCGGGACAACTAATGAAAAACTGTTTTTT. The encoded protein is CSVESGGTTNEKLFF.

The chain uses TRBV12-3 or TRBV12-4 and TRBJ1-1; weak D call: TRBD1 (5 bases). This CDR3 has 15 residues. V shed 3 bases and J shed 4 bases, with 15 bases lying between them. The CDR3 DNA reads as TGTGCCAGCAGTTTTCTTCAGGGAGGGTCCACTGAAGCTTTCTTT. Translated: CASSFLQGGSTEAFF.

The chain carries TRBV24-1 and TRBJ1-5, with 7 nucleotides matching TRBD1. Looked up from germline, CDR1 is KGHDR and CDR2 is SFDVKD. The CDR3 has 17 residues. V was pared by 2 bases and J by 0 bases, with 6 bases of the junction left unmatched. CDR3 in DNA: TGTGCCACCAGTGATTCCCGGACAGGTTATAGCAATCAGCCCCAGCATTTT. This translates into CATSDSRTGYSNQPQHF.

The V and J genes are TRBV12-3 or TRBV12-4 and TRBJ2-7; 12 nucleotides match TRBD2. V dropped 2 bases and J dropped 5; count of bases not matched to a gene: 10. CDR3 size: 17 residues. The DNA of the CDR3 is TGTGCCAGCAGTTTATCGCGCATACTAGCGGGAGGTGACGAGCAGTACTTC. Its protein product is CASSLSRILAGGDEQYF.

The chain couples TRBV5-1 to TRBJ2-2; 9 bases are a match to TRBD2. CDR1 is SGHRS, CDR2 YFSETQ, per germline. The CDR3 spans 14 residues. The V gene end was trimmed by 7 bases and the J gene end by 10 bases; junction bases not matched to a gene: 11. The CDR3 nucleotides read TGCGCCAGCGGCAGCGGGAGGCGAGGCGAGGAGCTGTTTTTT. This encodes CASGSGRRGEELFF.

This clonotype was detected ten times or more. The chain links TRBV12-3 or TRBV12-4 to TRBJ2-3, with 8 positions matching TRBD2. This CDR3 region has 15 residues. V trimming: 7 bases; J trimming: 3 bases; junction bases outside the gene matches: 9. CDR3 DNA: TGTGCCAGCACGGTAGCGGGAATCGCGACAGATACGCAGTATTTT. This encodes CASTVAGIATDTQYF.

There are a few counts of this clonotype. CDR3 amino acids: CSALETVSGNTIYF. The CDR3 bases are TGCAGTGCTTTAGAGACAGTCTCTGGAAACACCATATATTTT. The V call is TRBV20-1, the J call TRBJ1-3, with D possibly TRBD1 on 5 matching bases. This CDR3 region has 14 residues. Germline V gene lookup returns CDR1 DFQATT and CDR2 SNEGSKA (reference sequence). V shed 5 bases and J shed 0 bases, with 11 bases lying between them.

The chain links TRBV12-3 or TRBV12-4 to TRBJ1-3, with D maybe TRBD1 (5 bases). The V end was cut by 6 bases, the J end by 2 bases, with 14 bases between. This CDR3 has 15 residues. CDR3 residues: CASSDPGTAGNTIYF. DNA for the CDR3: TGTGCCAGCAGCGACCCCGGGACGGCTGGAAACACCATATATTTT.

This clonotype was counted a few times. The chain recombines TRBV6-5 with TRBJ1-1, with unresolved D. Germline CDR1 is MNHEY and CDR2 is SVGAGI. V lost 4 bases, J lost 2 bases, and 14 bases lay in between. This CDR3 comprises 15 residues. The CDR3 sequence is CASSFDYSSNTEAFF. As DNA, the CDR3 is TGTGCCAGCAGTTTCGATTACTCATCTAACACTGAAGCTTTCTTT.

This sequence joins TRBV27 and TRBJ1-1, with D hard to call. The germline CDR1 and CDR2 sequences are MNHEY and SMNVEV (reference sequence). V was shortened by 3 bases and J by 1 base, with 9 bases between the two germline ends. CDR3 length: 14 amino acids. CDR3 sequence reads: CASSFTAANTEAFF. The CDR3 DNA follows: TGTGCCAGCAGTTTTACGGCTGCGAACACTGAAGCTTTCTTT.

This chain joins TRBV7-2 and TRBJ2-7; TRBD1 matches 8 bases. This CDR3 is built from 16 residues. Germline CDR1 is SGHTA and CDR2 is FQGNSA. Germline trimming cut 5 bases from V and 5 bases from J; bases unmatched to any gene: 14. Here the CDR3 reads CASSLFGQGLANEQYF. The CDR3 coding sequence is TGTGCCAGCAGCCTCTTCGGACAGGGCTTAGCGAACGAGCAGTACTTC. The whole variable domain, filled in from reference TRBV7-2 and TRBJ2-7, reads GAGVSQSPSNKVTEKGKDVELRCDPISGHTALYWYRQSLGQGLEFLIYFQGNSAPDKSGLPSDRFSAERTGGSVSTLTIQRTQQEDSAVYLCASSLFGQGLANEQYFGPGTRLTVT.